A selection of T cell receptor beta chains follows, all from one sample in a study of shared clonotypes between healthy human individuals. TCRdb keeps only in-frame clones here, not all; method: immunoSEQ multiplex PCR. The data show 450,000 to 600,000 clones, with 65% to 80% seen just once and around 12% held by the top ten. Sequenced sample: PBMCs. The receptors shown here come from a middle-aged woman in good health. Some clones in this sample may be carry-over from other donors' samples. CDR3s include the opening cysteine and the closing phenylalanine or tryptophan. Fields, in order: clone size, V gene, D gene, J gene, CDR3 DNA, CDR3 protein. D genes are given only for firm matches. The size of a clone is reported for some rows only, either as once, few or many, or as a class for expanded clones.

clone_size: NA; v_call: TRBV6-5; d_call: NA; j_call: TRBJ2-1; cdr3_nt: TGTGCCAGCAGTTACTGGCTAGCCGGTGAGCAGTTCTTC; cdr3_aa: CASSYWLAGEQFF
clone_size: NA; v_call: TRBV15; d_call: TRBD1; j_call: TRBJ1-1; cdr3_nt: TGTGCCACCAGCAGAGAACCGGGACAGCTGAACACTGAAGCTTTCTTT; cdr3_aa: CATSREPGQLNTEAFF
clone_size: NA; v_call: TRBV10-1; d_call: TRBD2; j_call: TRBJ2-7; cdr3_nt: TGCGCCAGCAAACTAGCGGGAGAACCGTGCTCCTACGAGCAGTACTTC; cdr3_aa: CASKLAGEPCSYEQYF
clone_size: NA; v_call: TRBV7-9; d_call: TRBD1; j_call: TRBJ2-7; cdr3_nt: TGTGCCAGCAGCTCACCCGGGACAGGGTCCAACGAGCAGTACTTC; cdr3_aa: CASSSPGTGSNEQYF
clone_size: NA; v_call: TRBV11-3; d_call: NA; j_call: TRBJ2-7; cdr3_nt: TGTGCCAGCAGCCCGTCAGGGGTTACCGAGCAGTACTTC; cdr3_aa: CASSPSGVTEQYF
clone_size: few; v_call: TRBV2; d_call: NA; j_call: TRBJ2-1; cdr3_nt: TGTGCCAGCAGTGAAGTTTGGGCGGGAGAGCAGTTCTTC; cdr3_aa: CASSEVWAGEQFF
clone_size: NA; v_call: TRBV11-2; d_call: NA; j_call: TRBJ2-1; cdr3_nt: TGTGCCAGCAGCCCGGTTAGTCCCAATGAGCAGTTCTTC; cdr3_aa: CASSPVSPNEQFF
clone_size: NA; v_call: TRBV19; d_call: TRBD1; j_call: TRBJ2-7; cdr3_nt: TGTGCCAGTAGTCCCCGGGGACAGCCCGACGAGCAGTACTTC; cdr3_aa: CASSPRGQPDEQYF
clone_size: NA; v_call: TRBV28; d_call: TRBD2; j_call: TRBJ2-7; cdr3_nt: TGTGCCAGCTCCGCGGGACTAGCGCCCTACGAGCAGTACTTC; cdr3_aa: CASSAGLAPYEQYF
clone_size: NA; v_call: TRBV28; d_call: NA; j_call: TRBJ2-1; cdr3_nt: TGTGCCAGCAGTCCGATACAGTTCCTCAGCTCCTACAATGAGCAGTTCTTC; cdr3_aa: CASSPIQFLSSYNEQFF
clone_size: few; v_call: TRBV11-1; d_call: NA; j_call: TRBJ1-1; cdr3_nt: TGTGCCAGCAGCACCGACAGAACAAACACTGAAGCTTTCTTT; cdr3_aa: CASSTDRTNTEAFF
clone_size: once; v_call: TRBV30; d_call: NA; j_call: TRBJ2-3; cdr3_nt: TGTGCCTGGAGTGTCGGAGGGGGGACTCTTAGCACAGATACGCAGTATTTT; cdr3_aa: CAWSVGGGTLSTDTQYF
clone_size: NA; v_call: TRBV4-3; d_call: NA; j_call: TRBJ2-1; cdr3_nt: TGCGCCAGCAGCCAGGGCGTCTACAATGAGCAGTTCTTC; cdr3_aa: CASSQGVYNEQFF
clone_size: NA; v_call: TRBV4-2; d_call: TRBD1; j_call: TRBJ1-2; cdr3_nt: TGTGCCAGCAGCCGAGAGGCAGGGGGTCGGAGGTATGGCTACACCTTC; cdr3_aa: CASSREAGGRRYGYTF
clone_size: NA; v_call: TRBV6-5; d_call: NA; j_call: TRBJ1-6; cdr3_nt: TGTGCCAGCAGTTACTCCAAGAATTCACCCCTCCACTTT; cdr3_aa: CASSYSKNSPLHF
clone_size: NA; v_call: TRBV9; d_call: TRBD2; j_call: TRBJ2-5; cdr3_nt: TGTGCCAGCAGCGTAGCAGCGGGAGAAGAGACCCAGTACTTC; cdr3_aa: CASSVAAGEETQYF
clone_size: NA; v_call: TRBV6-4; d_call: TRBD2; j_call: TRBJ2-3; cdr3_nt: TGTGCCAGCAGTGAATCAAGCGGGAGGGGGCCAGATACGCAGTATTTT; cdr3_aa: CASSESSGRGPDTQYF
clone_size: NA; v_call: TRBV6-5; d_call: NA; j_call: TRBJ1-1; cdr3_nt: TGTGCCAGCAGTACCCGGGGGGGAGGTGCGACTGAAGCTTTCTTT; cdr3_aa: CASSTRGGGATEAFF
clone_size: NA; v_call: TRBV19; d_call: NA; j_call: TRBJ1-4; cdr3_nt: TGTGCCAGTAGTATTCCCCGGTTGGGGGGGAACGAAAAACTGTTTTTT; cdr3_aa: CASSIPRLGGNEKLFF
clone_size: NA; v_call: TRBV4-3; d_call: NA; j_call: TRBJ2-3; cdr3_nt: TGCGCCAGCAGCCTTAGCCGGGACGTGAGCACAGATACGCAGTATTTT; cdr3_aa: CASSLSRDVSTDTQYF
clone_size: NA; v_call: TRBV5-4; d_call: TRBD2; j_call: TRBJ2-7; cdr3_nt: TGTGCCAGCAGCTCTGGACTAGTCCCGTGGGAGCAGTACTTC; cdr3_aa: CASSSGLVPWEQYF
clone_size: NA; v_call: TRBV7-8; d_call: TRBD1; j_call: TRBJ2-7; cdr3_nt: TGTGCCAGCAGCTTAACAGGGGGCTCCTACGAGCAGTACTTC; cdr3_aa: CASSLTGGSYEQYF
clone_size: NA; v_call: TRBV6-5; d_call: TRBD2; j_call: TRBJ2-7; cdr3_nt: TGTGCCAGCGGGGGACTAGCGGGAGTTCCTGAGGAGCAGTACTTC; cdr3_aa: CASGGLAGVPEEQYF
clone_size: NA; v_call: TRBV18; d_call: NA; j_call: TRBJ1-1; cdr3_nt: TGTGCCAGCTCACCACGTCTCACAGGCCCCTCGAACACTGAAGCTTTCTTT; cdr3_aa: CASSPRLTGPSNTEAFF